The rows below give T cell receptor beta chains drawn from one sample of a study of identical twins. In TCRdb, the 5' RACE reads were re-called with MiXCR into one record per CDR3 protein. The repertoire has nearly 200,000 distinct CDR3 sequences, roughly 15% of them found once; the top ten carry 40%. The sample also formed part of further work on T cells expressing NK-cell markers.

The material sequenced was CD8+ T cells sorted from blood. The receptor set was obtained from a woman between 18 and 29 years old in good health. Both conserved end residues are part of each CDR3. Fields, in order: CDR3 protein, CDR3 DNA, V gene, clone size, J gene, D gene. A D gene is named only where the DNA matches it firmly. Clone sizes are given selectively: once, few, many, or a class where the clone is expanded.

CASSLSTSSYEQYF | TGTGCCAGCAGCCTCTCGACCAGCTCCTACGAGCAGTACTTC | TRBV12-3/TRBV12-4 | NA | TRBJ2-7 | NA
CASSGGLLDSTDTQYF | TGTGCCAGCAGCGGGGGACTTCTCGATAGCACAGATACGCAGTATTTT | TRBV9 | NA | TRBJ2-3 | NA
CASSLGGLAAPDTQYF | TGTGCCAGCAGCTTAGGGGGACTAGCGGCACCAGATACGCAGTATTTT | TRBV7-6 | few | TRBJ2-3 | TRBD2
CASSPDGPGADTQYF | TGTGCCAGCAGTCCCGATGGCCCTGGGGCAGATACGCAGTATTTT | TRBV27 | NA | TRBJ2-3 | NA
CASRTGTGYGYTF | TGTGCCAGCAGGACCGGGACAGGCTATGGCTACACCTTC | TRBV6-1 | NA | TRBJ1-2 | TRBD1
CASSTDGGGNQPQHF | TGTGCCAGCAGTACGGACGGTGGGGGCAATCAGCCCCAGCATTTT | TRBV27 | NA | TRBJ1-5 | NA
CASSWTSDEQYF | TGTGCCAGCAGCTGGACTAGCGACGAGCAGTACTTC | TRBV11-2 | NA | TRBJ2-7 | TRBD2
CASSQDRDYSNQPQHF | TGTGCCAGCAGCCAGGACAGGGATTATAGCAATCAGCCCCAGCATTTT | TRBV6-1 | few | TRBJ1-5 | TRBD1
CATSATSGTPSSYNEQFF | TGTGCCACCAGCGCTACAAGTGGGACTCCGAGCTCCTACAATGAGCAGTTCTTC | TRBV15 | few | TRBJ2-1 | NA
CASSQGFRGDTGELFF | TGCGCCAGCAGCCAAGGTTTCAGGGGAGACACCGGGGAGCTGTTTTTT | TRBV4-1 | few | TRBJ2-2 | NA
CSAYADTQYF | TGCAGTGCTTATGCAGATACGCAGTATTTT | TRBV20-1 | few | TRBJ2-3 | NA
CASSGYRNSYEQYF | TGTGCCAGCAGCGGATACAGGAATAGCTACGAGCAGTACTTC | TRBV9 | few | TRBJ2-7 | NA
CASSSNEWSSGLYNEQFF | TGTGCCAGCAGCTCGAACGAGTGGTCTAGCGGCCTATACAATGAGCAGTTCTTC | TRBV7-6 | NA | TRBJ2-1 | TRBD2
CSARDWAGGYTEAFF | TGCAGTGCTAGAGATTGGGCGGGGGGATATACTGAAGCTTTCTTT | TRBV20-1 | few | TRBJ1-1 | NA
CASSLAQGGIYNEQFF | TGTGCCAGCAGCTTGGCTCAGGGGGGGATCTACAATGAGCAGTTCTTC | TRBV12-3/TRBV12-4 | few | TRBJ2-1 | NA
CASSKWGHITGELFF | TGTGCCAGCAGCAAGTGGGGGCATATCACCGGGGAGCTGTTTTTT | TRBV14 | few | TRBJ2-2 | NA
CSARPLAGSYNEQFF | TGCAGTGCTAGGCCCCTAGCGGGGTCCTACAATGAGCAGTTCTTC | TRBV20-1 | few | TRBJ2-1 | TRBD2
CASRGSSGDNSPLHF | TGTGCCAGCAGGGGTTCCTCAGGGGACAATTCACCCCTCCACTTT | TRBV4-2 | NA | TRBJ1-6 | NA
CSVVPPTGKNIQYF | TGCAGCGTTGTTCCCCCGACAGGAAAAAACATTCAGTACTTC | TRBV29-1 | many | TRBJ2-4 | NA
CASSSPGLANNEQFF | TGTGCCAGCAGTTCCCCGGGACTAGCGAACAATGAGCAGTTCTTC | TRBV6-5 | few | TRBJ2-1 | TRBD2
CASSQGPGRVYEQYF | TGCGCCAGCAGCCAAGGCCCGGGAAGGGTCTACGAGCAGTACTTC | TRBV4-3 | many | TRBJ2-7 | NA
CSVGVNTEAFF | TGCAGCGTTGGGGTGAACACTGAAGCTTTCTTT | TRBV29-1 | few | TRBJ1-1 | NA
CASSSDRGSYEQYF | TGTGCCAGCAGCTCGGACAGGGGGTCCTACGAGCAGTACTTC | TRBV11-3 | NA | TRBJ2-7 | TRBD1
CASSLVAGGWETQYF | TGTGCCAGCAGCTTAGTTGCGGGAGGATGGGAGACCCAGTACTTC | TRBV7-2 | NA | TRBJ2-5 | TRBD2
CASGRQGVSETQYF | TGTGCCAGCGGCCGACAGGGGGTCTCGGAGACCCAGTACTTC | TRBV9 | NA | TRBJ2-5 | TRBD1
CASSLQDRGVTEAFF | TGTGCCAGCAGCCTCCAGGACAGGGGGGTGACTGAAGCTTTCTTT | TRBV3-1 | many | TRBJ1-1 | TRBD1
CASSRYTGELFF | TGTGCCAGCAGCCGATACACCGGGGAGCTGTTTTTT | TRBV3-1 | NA | TRBJ2-2 | NA
CASSLGQYVGELFF | TGTGCCAGCAGCCTCGGACAGTATGTCGGGGAGCTGTTTTTT | TRBV7-8 | NA | TRBJ2-2 | NA
CASGQQGISPKNIQYF | TGTGCCAGCGGACAACAGGGTATCTCACCCAAAAACATTCAGTACTTC | TRBV5-5 | few | TRBJ2-4 | NA
CASSLGPGYVF | TGTGCCAGCAGCTTAGGGCCAGGATATGTCTTC | TRBV7-2 | NA | TRBJ2-1 | NA
CASSQATGNQPQHF | TGCGCCAGCAGCCAAGCGACAGGGAACCAGCCCCAGCATTTT | TRBV4-1 | NA | TRBJ1-5 | TRBD1
CASSLVDSPSYEQYF | TGTGCCAGCAGCTTAGTAGACAGCCCGTCCTACGAGCAGTACTTC | TRBV7-9 | few | TRBJ2-7 | NA
CASSDVRSGGWETQYF | TGTGCCAGCAGTGATGTTAGGAGCGGGGGCTGGGAGACCCAGTACTTC | TRBV6-4 | few | TRBJ2-5 | TRBD2
CASSPRWDVQYF | TGTGCCAGCAGTCCAAGGTGGGACGTTCAGTACTTC | TRBV12-3/TRBV12-4 | few | TRBJ2-5 | NA
CSAWDFSFEAFF | TGCAGTGCCTGGGACTTCTCCTTTGAAGCTTTCTTT | TRBV20-1 | few | TRBJ1-1 | NA
CAISEPGSGVRSYNEQFF | TGTGCCATCAGTGAGCCGGGGAGCGGGGTAAGGAGCTACAATGAGCAGTTCTTC | TRBV10-3 | NA | TRBJ2-1 | TRBD2
CASSSRDRGTDTQYF | TGTGCCAGCAGCTCCCGGGACCGGGGCACAGATACGCAGTATTTT | TRBV3-1 | few | TRBJ2-3 | NA
CASSFQGTYEQYF | TGTGCCAGCAGCTTTCAGGGGACCTACGAGCAGTACTTC | TRBV7-9 | NA | TRBJ2-7 | NA
CSARPSGRRSEQFF | TGCAGTGCTAGGCCTAGCGGGAGGAGGAGTGAGCAGTTCTTC | TRBV20-1 | few | TRBJ2-1 | TRBD2
CASSHKKTQYF | TGTGCCAGCTCACACAAGAAGACCCAGTACTTC | TRBV18 | few | TRBJ2-5 | NA
CASRDPLAGYSSEQYF | TGCGCCAGCAGGGACCCACTAGCGGGGTATTCGTCCGAGCAGTACTTC | TRBV10-2 | NA | TRBJ2-7 | TRBD2
CSARAPKIVSEQYF | TGCAGTGCTAGGGCTCCCAAGATAGTATCCGAGCAGTACTTC | TRBV20-1 | NA | TRBJ2-7 | NA
CSASGTSLSYNEQFF | TGCAGTGCTAGCGGGACTAGCTTAAGTTACAATGAGCAGTTCTTC | TRBV20-1 | NA | TRBJ2-1 | TRBD2
CASSYGRGSMNEQFF | TGCGCCAGCAGCTACGGACGGGGGAGTATGAATGAGCAGTTCTTC | TRBV5-1 | NA | TRBJ2-1 | NA
CATSREYGGLNQPQHF | TGTGCCACCAGCAGAGAGTATGGGGGCCTCAATCAGCCCCAGCATTTT | TRBV15 | NA | TRBJ1-5 | NA
CASSLADRGLYGYTF | TGTGCCAGCAGCCTGGCGGACAGGGGCCTCTATGGCTACACCTTC | TRBV3-1 | NA | TRBJ1-2 | TRBD1
CASSLGLGGSYNEQFF | TGTGCCAGCAGCTTGGGGTTGGGGGGCTCCTACAATGAGCAGTTCTTC | TRBV5-8 | NA | TRBJ2-1 | NA
CATQMNTEAFF | TGTGCAACGCAAATGAACACTGAAGCTTTCTTT | TRBV2 | few | TRBJ1-1 | NA
CASSYGPNYEQYF | TGTGCCAGCAGTTACGGCCCCAATTACGAGCAGTACTTC | TRBV27 | few | TRBJ2-7 | NA
CSAPFGGGLNEQFF | TGCAGCGCCCCGTTCGGGGGCGGATTGAATGAGCAGTTCTTC | TRBV29-1 | few | TRBJ2-1 | NA
CSARDRGGIDTQYF | TGCAGTGCTAGAGATCGGGGTGGCATAGATACGCAGTATTTT | TRBV20-1 | NA | TRBJ2-3 | NA
CASSLVASEQFF | TGTGCCAGCAGTTTAGTGGCTAGCGAGCAGTTCTTC | TRBV12-3/TRBV12-4 | few | TRBJ2-1 | NA
CASSPIVSGRETQYF | TGTGCCAGCAGCCCCATCGTATCGGGCAGGGAGACCCAGTACTTC | TRBV9 | few | TRBJ2-5 | NA
CASSPGGEQPQHF | TGTGCCAGCAGCCCAGGGGGCGAGCAGCCCCAGCATTTT | TRBV7-9 | NA | TRBJ1-5 | TRBD1
CASSLPGGNEQYF | TGTGCCAGCAGTTTACCGGGCGGCAACGAGCAGTACTTC | TRBV27 | NA | TRBJ2-7 | NA
CASSSLYGYTF | TGTGCCAGCAGTTCCCTATATGGCTACACCTTC | TRBV6-5 | NA | TRBJ1-2 | NA